This T cell receptor beta chain was sequenced for a study of CD8+ T cells in alopecia areata. Study in general: Those treated were given oral tofacitinib at 5 to 10 mg twice daily.

The ends lost 4 bases at V and 4 bases at J; junction bases unmatched: 10. Per the germline V gene, CDR1 is SGHRS and CDR2 is YFSETQ. This CDR3 has 15 residues. Extracted RNA was reverse transcribed into cDNA, the sequencing template. TCRdb's table, derived via immunoSEQ multiplex PCR, lists solely in-frame clones and lacks some. The table includes some 180,000 clones, 63% detected once. The chain uses TRBV5-1 and TRBJ1-2, with TRBD1 matching 7 bases. The TCR sequence derives from a human donor with alopecia areata. The sequencing used CD4+ T cells sorted from blood, collected at week 0. CDR3 in amino acids: CASSPEARGIYGYTF. Here the CDR3 DNA reads TGCGCCAGCAGCCCGGAGGCCAGGGGGATCTATGGCTACACCTTC. Full variable domain (rest looked up from reference TRBV5-1 and TRBJ1-2): KAGVTQTPRYLIKTRGQQVTLSCSPISGHRSVSWYQQTPGQGLQFLFEYFSETQRNKGNFPGRFSGRQFSNSRSEMNVSTLELGDSALYLCASSPEARGIYGYTFGSGTRLTVV.